The entry below gives a single T cell receptor beta chain sequence along with its context. A much bigger clone sits one base away, suggesting this may be a read error. The CDR3 loop spans 15 amino acids. CDR1 and CDR2 (germline): SGHTA, FQGNSA. The data were taken from a study of kidney transplant recipient with SARS-CoV-2 infection. TCRdb ran MiXCR on the reads and lists one entry per CDR3 protein. This table holds about 240,000 distinct CDR3 sequences, around 26% found once. This sequence joins TRBV7-2 and TRBJ1-2, with TRBD1 matching 7 bases. Sequenced here: a blood sample, sampled at baseline and between days 110 and 120 from a kidney transplant recipient. The clonotype comes from a young adult male patient who had COVID-19 and was a kidney transplant recipient. Some T cells may be graft donor cells. CDR3 amino acids: CAGSLWAGGNYGYTF. The CDR3 coding sequence is TGTGCCGGCAGCTTATGGGCAGGGGGAAACTATGGCTACACCTTC.